A selection of T cell receptor beta chains follows, all from one sample in a study of early T cells in non-severe SARS-CoV-2 infection. MiXCR, run by TCRdb on the 5' RACE reads, gives a single entry per CDR3 protein. The sample records tens of thousands of distinct CDR3 sequences, 15% being singletons. The sample was whole blood. Receptors were obtained from an adult who was a healthcare worker with PCR-confirmed SARS-CoV-2 infection or an uninfected control (not recorded which). Both conserved end residues are part of each CDR3. A D gene is named only where the DNA matches it firmly. Clone size, where shown, is once, few, many, or a class for clones that have expanded.

J gene,clone size,V gene,D gene,CDR3 protein,CDR3 DNA
TRBJ1-4,few,TRBV12-3/TRBV12-4,NA,CASSPRGTNEKLFF,TGTGCCAGCAGTCCCCGAGGCACTAATGAAAAACTGTTTTTT
TRBJ1-5,many,TRBV12-3/TRBV12-4,TRBD1,CASRGQDNQPQHF,TGTGCCAGCAGAGGACAGGACAATCAGCCCCAGCATTTT
TRBJ1-5,few,TRBV7-9,NA,CASSGGQNSNQPQHF,TGTGCCAGCAGCGGCGGACAGAATAGCAATCAGCCCCAGCATTTT
TRBJ2-5,few,TRBV7-3,TRBD2,CASSFASGSSETQYF,TGTGCCAGCAGCTTTGCTAGCGGGAGTTCAGAGACCCAGTACTTC
TRBJ1-4,NA,TRBV29-1,NA,CSVEGASTNEKLFF,TGCAGCGTTGAAGGGGCGTCTACTAATGAAAAACTGTTTTTT
TRBJ2-7,NA,TRBV5-6,NA,CASSLAWAPATYEQYF,TGTGCCAGCAGCTTGGCCTGGGCACCGGCTACCTACGAGCAGTACTTC
TRBJ2-3,NA,TRBV5-1,NA,CASSTPIGRFTDTQYF,TGCGCCAGCAGCACGCCGATTGGACGTTTCACAGATACGCAGTATTTT
TRBJ2-5,few,TRBV11-2,NA,CASSLEWQNQETQYF,TGTGCCAGCAGCTTAGAATGGCAGAACCAAGAGACCCAGTACTTC
TRBJ1-1,NA,TRBV5-1,NA,CASSTGQTPEAFF,TGCGCCAGCAGCACTGGACAAACCCCTGAAGCTTTCTTT
TRBJ2-1,few,TRBV4-3,TRBD1,CASSQDGPGTDYNEQFF,TGCGCCAGCAGCCAAGATGGCCCGGGGACAGACTACAATGAGCAGTTCTTC
TRBJ2-7,few,TRBV2,NA,CATRAGEVYEQYF,TGTGCCACCAGGGCAGGTGAAGTATACGAGCAGTACTTC
TRBJ2-1,NA,TRBV3-1,TRBD2,CASSQSTSGVDEQFF,TGTGCCAGCAGCCAATCGACTAGCGGGGTCGATGAGCAGTTCTTC
TRBJ1-2,few,TRBV20-1,NA,CSAREPGLGNGYTF,TGCAGTGCTAGAGAGCCAGGGCTTGGGAATGGCTACACCTTC
TRBJ1-2,many,TRBV7-8,NA,CASSPGGTGGLYGYTF,TGTGCCAGCAGCCCCGGGGGTACGGGGGGCCTCTATGGCTACACCTTC
TRBJ1-2,few,TRBV21-1,NA,CASNPLDRGYGYTF,TGTGCCAGCAACCCCCTAGACAGGGGATATGGCTACACCTTC
TRBJ2-5,many,TRBV7-7,NA,CASSVAGRQETQYF,TGTGCTAGCAGCGTCGCAGGGCGGCAAGAGACCCAGTACTTC
TRBJ1-1,NA,TRBV14,TRBD1,CASSQRRDRLNTEAFF,TGTGCCAGCAGCCAGCGCCGGGACAGGTTGAACACTGAAGCTTTCTTT
TRBJ2-5,NA,TRBV6-2/TRBV6-3,TRBD1,CASSETGVQETQYF,TGTGCCAGCAGTGAAACAGGGGTTCAGGAGACCCAGTACTTC
TRBJ2-1,NA,TRBV7-6,NA,CASSLVEHPQGNEQFF,TGTGCCAGCAGCTTAGTAGAGCATCCTCAGGGGAATGAGCAGTTCTTC
TRBJ1-1,few,TRBV6-1,NA,CASGGGTNTEAFF,TGTGCCAGCGGAGGGGGAACGAACACTGAAGCTTTCTTT
TRBJ1-5,NA,TRBV7-9,TRBD1,CASSPQGNQPQHF,TGTGCCAGCAGCCCACAGGGGAATCAGCCCCAGCATTTT
TRBJ2-1,NA,TRBV7-6,TRBD2,CASSGSGRARYNEQFF,TGTGCCAGCAGTGGTAGCGGGAGGGCCAGATACAATGAGCAGTTCTTC
TRBJ2-7,NA,TRBV5-1,NA,CASSLDDSRASYEQYF,TGCGCCAGCAGCTTGGACGACAGCCGAGCGTCCTACGAGCAGTACTTC
TRBJ2-3,NA,TRBV28,NA,CASSILDSTDTQYF,TGTGCCAGCAGTATCCTGGACTCAACAGATACGCAGTATTTT
TRBJ2-2,many,TRBV25-1,TRBD1,CASSDVRQGASGELFF,TGTGCCAGCAGTGACGTTAGACAGGGGGCAAGCGGGGAGCTGTTTTTT
TRBJ2-1,few,TRBV11-1,TRBD1,CASRPRGSSYNEQFF,TGTGCCAGCAGGCCCAGGGGGTCATCCTACAATGAGCAGTTCTTC